This T cell receptor beta chain came from a study of Graves' ophthalmopathy and Graves' hyperthyroidism. This clonotype has more than one count but fewer than ten. Using RNA transcripts, the TCR beta CDR3 regions were amplified. Second-round multiplex PCR came after first-round RT-PCR with HTBI primers. Each CDR3 protein gets one entry after TCRdb re-called the multiplex PCR reads with MiXCR. The sample has around 1,200,000 distinct CDR3 sequences; about 35% are singletons. Looked up from germline, CDR1 is SNHLY and CDR2 is FYNNEI. This CDR3 is 14 amino acids long. Trimming left V 6 bases short and J 4 bases short, with 15 bases between.

Sequencing was done on a sample of peripheral blood or thyroid tissue (not recorded which). The TCR sequence derives from an adult man with Graves' hyperthyroidism. J is TRBJ2-5 and V is TRBV2, with a tentative D call TRBD2 (6 bases). CDR3 residues: CASSHGGPRETQYF. CDR3 bases: TGTGCCAGCAGCCACGGGGGACCCCGAGAGACCCAGTACTTC. Full variable domain (remainder filled in from reference TRBV2 and TRBJ2-5): EPEVTQTPSHQVTQMGQEVILRCVPISNHLYFYWYRQILGQKVEFLVSFYNNEISEKSEIFDDQFSVERPDGSNFTLKIRSTKLEDSAMYFCASSHGGPRETQYFGPGTRLLVL.